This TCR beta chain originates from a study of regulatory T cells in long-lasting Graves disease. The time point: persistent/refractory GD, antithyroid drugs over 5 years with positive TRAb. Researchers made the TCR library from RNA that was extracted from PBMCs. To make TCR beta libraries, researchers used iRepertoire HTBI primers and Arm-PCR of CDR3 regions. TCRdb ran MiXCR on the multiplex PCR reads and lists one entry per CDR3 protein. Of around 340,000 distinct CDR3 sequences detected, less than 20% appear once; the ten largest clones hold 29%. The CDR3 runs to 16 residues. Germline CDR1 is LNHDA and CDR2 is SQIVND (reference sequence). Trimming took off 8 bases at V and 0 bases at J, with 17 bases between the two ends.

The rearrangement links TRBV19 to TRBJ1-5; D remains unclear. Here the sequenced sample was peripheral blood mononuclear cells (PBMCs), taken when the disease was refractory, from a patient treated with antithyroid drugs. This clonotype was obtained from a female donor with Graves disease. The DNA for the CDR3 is TGTGCCAGTCTTCGGGGAGGAGGCTATAGCAATCAGCCCCAGCATTTT. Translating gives CASLRGGGYSNQPQHF.